This entry describes one T cell receptor beta chain. V dropped 0 bases and J dropped 5; count of bases not matched to a gene: 4. CDR3 length: 15 amino acids. From germline, CDR1 is SGHDT and CDR2 YYEEEE. The data stem from a study of cytomegalovirus exposure and HLA in healthy donors. Both 60 Vbeta primers and 13 Jbeta primers went into the PCR. Here immunoSEQ multiplex PCR was the method, and the copy in TCRdb shows in-frame clones only, minus some. This table holds about 140,000 clones. The rearrangement uses TRBV5-6 and TRBJ2-5, with 10 bases identical to TRBD1. The TCR was taken from a male donor in good health and CMV-seronegative. The specimen sequenced was PBMCs. CDR3 amino acids: CASSLGQGAGETQYF. CDR3 in DNA: TGTGCCAGCAGCTTGGGACAGGGGGCAGGGGAGACCCAGTACTTC.